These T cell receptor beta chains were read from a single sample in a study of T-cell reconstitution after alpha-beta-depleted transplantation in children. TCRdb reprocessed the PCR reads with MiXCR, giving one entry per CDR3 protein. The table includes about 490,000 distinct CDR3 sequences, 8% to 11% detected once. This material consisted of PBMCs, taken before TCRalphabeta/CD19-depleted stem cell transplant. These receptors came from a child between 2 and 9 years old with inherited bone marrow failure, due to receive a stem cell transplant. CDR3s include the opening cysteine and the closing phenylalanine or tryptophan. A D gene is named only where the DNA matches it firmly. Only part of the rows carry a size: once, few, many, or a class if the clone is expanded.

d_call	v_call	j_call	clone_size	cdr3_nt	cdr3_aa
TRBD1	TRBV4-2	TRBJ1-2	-	TGTGCCAGCAACGACAGGGTTAGTGGCTACACCTTC	CASNDRVSGYTF
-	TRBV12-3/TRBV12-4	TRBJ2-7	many	TGTGCCAGCAATTTCCTGGGCTACGCCTACGAGCAGTACTTC	CASNFLGYAYEQYF
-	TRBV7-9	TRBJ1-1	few	TGTGCCAGCAGCTCCAACCCGACGGTGAACACTGAAGCTTTCTTT	CASSSNPTVNTEAFF
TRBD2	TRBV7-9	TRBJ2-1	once	TGTGTCAGCAGCCCGACTAGCGGGCGGTACAATGAGCAGTTCTTC	CVSSPTSGRYNEQFF
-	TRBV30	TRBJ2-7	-	TGTGCCTGGAGTGTGGAGACAGTCTACGAGCAGTACTTC	CAWSVETVYEQYF
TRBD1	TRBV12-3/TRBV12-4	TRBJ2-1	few	TGTGCCAGCAGTCGCATCCGGGACAGGGGGCTAAATGAGCAGTTCTTC	CASSRIRDRGLNEQFF
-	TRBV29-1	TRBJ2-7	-	TGCAGCGTTGTACGGCAGGGAGCATGGGGCGAGCAGTACTTC	CSVVRQGAWGEQYF
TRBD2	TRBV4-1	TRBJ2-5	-	TGCGCCAGCAGCCAAGTTTCTAGCGGAGGAGAGACCCAGTACTTC	CASSQVSSGGETQYF
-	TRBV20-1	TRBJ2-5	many	TGCAGCCCAAAAGCGGGCTACGAAGAGACCCAGTACTTC	CSPKAGYEETQYF
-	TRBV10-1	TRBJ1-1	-	TGCGCCAGCAGTGAGGACCCGAACACTGAAGCTTTCTTT	CASSEDPNTEAFF
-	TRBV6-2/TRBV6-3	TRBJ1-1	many	TGTGCCAGCAGTCCCCTCCCAGGCCCGCCAGCTTTCTTT	CASSPLPGPPAFF
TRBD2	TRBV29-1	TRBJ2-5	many	TGCAGCGTTGAGACTAGCAACGCCCCGGAGACCCAGTACTTC	CSVETSNAPETQYF